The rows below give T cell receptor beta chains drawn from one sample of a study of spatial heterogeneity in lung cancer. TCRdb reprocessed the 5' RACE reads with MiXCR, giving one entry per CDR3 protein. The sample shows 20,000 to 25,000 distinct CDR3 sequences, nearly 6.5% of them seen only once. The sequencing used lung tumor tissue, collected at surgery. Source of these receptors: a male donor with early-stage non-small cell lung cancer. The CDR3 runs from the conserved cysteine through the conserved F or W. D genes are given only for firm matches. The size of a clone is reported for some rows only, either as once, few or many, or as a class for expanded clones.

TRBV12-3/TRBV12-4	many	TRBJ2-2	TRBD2	CASSLSSGKNTGELFF	TGTGCCAGCAGTTTGTCTAGCGGGAAGAACACCGGGGAGCTGTTTTTT
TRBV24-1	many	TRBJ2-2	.	CATYTSGELFF	TGTGCCACCTATACATCCGGGGAGCTGTTTTTT
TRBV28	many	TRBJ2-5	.	CASSLGLVGGETQYF	TGTGCCAGCAGTTTGGGACTCGTCGGAGGAGAGACCCAGTACTTC
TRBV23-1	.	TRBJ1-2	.	CASSQPGREANYGYTF	TGCGCCAGCAGTCAACCGGGGAGGGAAGCTAACTATGGCTACACCTTC
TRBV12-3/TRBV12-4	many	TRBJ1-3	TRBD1	CASSLHGQGRGNTIYF	TGTGCCAGCAGTTTACACGGACAGGGAAGGGGAAACACCATATATTTT
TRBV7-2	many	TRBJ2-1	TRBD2	CASSLEGGTSGRNEQFF	TGTGCCAGCAGCTTAGAGGGAGGGACTAGCGGGAGAAATGAGCAGTTCTTC
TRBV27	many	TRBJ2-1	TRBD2	CASSALAGLTYNEQFF	TGTGCCAGCAGTGCACTAGCGGGCCTAACCTACAATGAGCAGTTCTTC
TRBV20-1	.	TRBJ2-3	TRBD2	CSASGLAVPEDTQYF	TGCAGTGCTAGCGGCCTAGCGGTACCCGAGGATACGCAGTATTTT
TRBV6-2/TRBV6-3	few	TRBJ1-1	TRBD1	CASSHQFRTGDTEAFF	TGTGCCAGCAGTCACCAATTCAGGACAGGGGACACTGAAGCTTTCTTT
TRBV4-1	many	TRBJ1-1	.	CASSQDLALTEAFF	TGCGCCAGCAGCCAAGACTTGGCACTGACTGAAGCTTTCTTT
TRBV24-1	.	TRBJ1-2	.	CATSSNYGYTF	TGTGCCACCAGTAGTAACTATGGCTACACCTTC
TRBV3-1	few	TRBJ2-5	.	CASSLLGALGETQYF	TGTGCCAGCAGCCTCCTGGGGGCCCTCGGGGAGACCCAGTACTTC
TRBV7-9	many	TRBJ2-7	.	CASSFYPGTDSPFYEQYF	TGTGCCAGCAGCTTTTATCCGGGGACCGATTCCCCATTCTACGAGCAGTACTTC
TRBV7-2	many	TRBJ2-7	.	CASSLGGDDTYEQYF	TGTGCCAGCAGCTTAGGTGGGGACGATACCTACGAGCAGTACTTC
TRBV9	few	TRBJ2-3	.	CASSTGLSSTDTQYF	TGTGCCAGCAGCACAGGACTATCTAGCACAGATACGCAGTATTTT
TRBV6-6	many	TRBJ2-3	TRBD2	CATLSSGGQSWRKDTQYF	TGTGCCACCCTTTCTAGCGGGGGCCAGTCATGGCGTAAAGATACGCAGTATTTT
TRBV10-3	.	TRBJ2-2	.	CAISESRVATGELFF	TGTGCCATCAGTGAGAGCCGGGTGGCAACCGGGGAGCTGTTTTTT
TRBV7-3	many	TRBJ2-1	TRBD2	CASSPRTSEYNEQFF	TGTGCCAGCAGCCCACGGACTAGCGAGTACAATGAGCAGTTCTTC
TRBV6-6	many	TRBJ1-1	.	CASSLRGAGNTEAFF	TGTGCCAGCAGTTTAAGGGGGGCAGGGAACACTGAAGCTTTCTTT
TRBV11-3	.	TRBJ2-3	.	CASSLGTPTDTQYF	TGTGCCAGCAGCTTAGGGACTCCCACAGATACGCAGTATTTT
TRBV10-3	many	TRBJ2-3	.	CAISEEGGDTQYF	TGTGCCATCAGTGAGGAGGGCGGAGATACGCAGTATTTT
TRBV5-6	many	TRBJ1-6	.	CASSLERSYNSPLHF	TGTGCCAGCAGCTTGGAACGCTCCTATAATTCACCCCTCCACTTT
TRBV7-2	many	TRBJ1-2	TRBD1	CASSLAGTGGSYTF	TGTGCCAGCAGCTTAGCTGGGACAGGGGGAAGCTACACCTTC
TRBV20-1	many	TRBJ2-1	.	CSASEGRWQFF	TGCAGTGCTAGTGAGGGAAGATGGCAGTTCTTC
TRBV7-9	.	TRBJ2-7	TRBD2	CASSYGTSHEQYF	TGTGCCAGCAGCTATGGGACTAGTCACGAGCAGTACTTC
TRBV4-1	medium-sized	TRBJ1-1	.	CASSQDVLDTEAFF	TGCGCCAGCAGCCAAGATGTGCTGGACACTGAAGCTTTCTTT
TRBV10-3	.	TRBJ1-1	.	CAISVTGSLEAFF	TGTGCCATCAGTGTAACAGGGTCCCTGGAAGCTTTCTTT
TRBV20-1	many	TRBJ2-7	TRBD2	CSAGFGLAGSYEQYF	TGCAGTGCTGGCTTTGGACTAGCCGGCTCCTACGAGCAGTACTTC
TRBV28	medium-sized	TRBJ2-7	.	CASSTLLGQGAWEQYF	TGTGCCAGCAGTACACTACTAGGGCAGGGTGCCTGGGAGCAGTACTTC
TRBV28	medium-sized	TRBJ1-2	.	CASSSNYGYTF	TGTGCCAGCAGTTCAAACTATGGCTACACCTTC
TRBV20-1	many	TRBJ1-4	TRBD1	CSAREPQGRKLFF	TGCAGTGCTAGAGAACCACAGGGGCGAAAACTGTTTTTT
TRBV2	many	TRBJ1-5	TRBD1	CASSEGTGRRNQPQHF	TGTGCCAGCAGTGAAGGGACAGGGCGGCGCAATCAGCCCCAGCATTTT
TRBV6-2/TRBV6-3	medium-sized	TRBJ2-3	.	CASSYSPPQGPDTQYF	TGTGCCAGCAGTTACTCCCCTCCACAGGGTCCGGATACGCAGTATTTT
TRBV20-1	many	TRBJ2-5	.	CSAGPGTQYF	TGCAGTGCTGGGCCCGGGACCCAGTACTTC
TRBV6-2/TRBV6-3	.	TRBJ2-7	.	CASSYGLATYEQYF	TGTGCCAGCAGTTATGGGCTAGCAACCTACGAGCAGTACTTC
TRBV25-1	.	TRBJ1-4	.	CASSHVTEKLFF	TGTGCCAGCAGCCACGTGACGGAAAAACTGTTTTTT